This T cell receptor (beta chain) was recovered during a study of Graves' ophthalmopathy and Graves' hyperthyroidism. Study observations and caveats: The study's model predicted ophthalmopathy progression at roughly 64% sensitivity and 72% to 85% specificity.

CDR1 is MNHEY, CDR2 SVGAGI, per germline. The CDR3 length is 14 residues. This clonotype was observed many times. Its specificity is unknown. This may come from a read error, since a much larger clone is one base off. Investigators amplified TCR beta CDR3 regions from RNA transcripts. Second-round multiplex PCR came after a first-round RT-PCR that employed HTBI primers. TCRdb ran MiXCR on the multiplex PCR reads and lists one entry per CDR3 protein. The table lists about 380,000 distinct CDR3 sequences, 15% to 17% of them singletons, with roughly 7% in the top ten. Hyperthyroidism in these 18- to 65-year-old patients was newly diagnosed, lasting under 2 months. Researchers turned away patients with other autoimmune diseases, uncontrolled infections, pregnancy or lactation.

The sequencing input was peripheral blood. The TCR comes from a young woman with stable Graves' hyperthyroidism. The chain recombines TRBV6-5 with TRBJ1-1, with 8 positions matching TRBD1. The CDR3 bases are TGTGCCAGCAGTTCGAGGACAGGGAGGACTGAAGCTCTCTTT. Protein product: CASSSRTGRTEALF.